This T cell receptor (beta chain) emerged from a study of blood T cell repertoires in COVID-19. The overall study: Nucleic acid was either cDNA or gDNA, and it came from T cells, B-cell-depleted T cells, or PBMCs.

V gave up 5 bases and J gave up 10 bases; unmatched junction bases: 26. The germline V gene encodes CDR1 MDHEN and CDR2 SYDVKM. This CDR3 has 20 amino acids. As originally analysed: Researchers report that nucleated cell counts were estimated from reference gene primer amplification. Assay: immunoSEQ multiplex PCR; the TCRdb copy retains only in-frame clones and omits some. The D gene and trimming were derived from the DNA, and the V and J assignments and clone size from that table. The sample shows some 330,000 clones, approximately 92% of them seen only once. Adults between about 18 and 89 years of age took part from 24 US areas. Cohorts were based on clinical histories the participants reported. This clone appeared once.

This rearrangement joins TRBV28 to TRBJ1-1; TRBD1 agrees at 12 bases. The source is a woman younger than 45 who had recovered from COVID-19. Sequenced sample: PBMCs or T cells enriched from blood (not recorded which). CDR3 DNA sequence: TGTGCCAGCAGTCCCAGGGGACAGGGGGCGAGCGGCATCACGGTACTAGGAGCTTTCTTT. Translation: CASSPRGQGASGITVLGAFF.